The rows below give T cell receptor beta chains drawn from one sample of a study of shared clonotypes between healthy human individuals. Produced via immunoSEQ multiplex PCR; TCRdb's table is partial and in-frame only. This sample has over 2,000,000 clones, with over 85% found just once. Sequences were obtained from naive CD8+ T cells from PBMCs. The receptors were gathered from a man younger than 35 in good health. Some clones in this sample may be carry-over from other donors' samples. Each CDR3 is given with its conserved first and last residue. Fields, in order: V gene, clone size, D gene, J gene, CDR3 protein, CDR3 DNA. A D gene is named only where the DNA matches it firmly. Size tells how often a clone was seen (once, few, many) or the class of an expanded clone, and some rows leave it out.

v_gene: TRBV4-1; abundance: .; d_gene: TRBD1; j_gene: TRBJ2-5; CDR3aa: CASSQDGTGYQETQYF; CDR3nt: TGCGCCAGCAGCCAAGACGGGACAGGGTACCAAGAGACCCAGTACTTC
v_gene: TRBV27; abundance: .; d_gene: TRBD1; j_gene: TRBJ2-7; CDR3aa: CASSYTGGSHEQYF; CDR3nt: TGTGCCAGCAGTTATACAGGGGGGAGCCACGAGCAGTACTTC
v_gene: TRBV18; abundance: .; d_gene: .; j_gene: TRBJ2-5; CDR3aa: CASSPNTKPRPETQYF; CDR3nt: TGTGCCAGCTCACCCAACACGAAACCGCGGCCAGAGACCCAGTACTTC
v_gene: TRBV12-5; abundance: .; d_gene: .; j_gene: TRBJ1-2; CDR3aa: CASGFAGLDYGYTF; CDR3nt: TGTGCTAGTGGTTTCGCGGGACTGGACTATGGCTACACCTTC
v_gene: TRBV19; abundance: .; d_gene: .; j_gene: TRBJ2-5; CDR3aa: CASSIDWRTAQETQYF; CDR3nt: TGTGCCAGTAGTATAGACTGGAGGACAGCCCAAGAGACCCAGTACTTC
v_gene: TRBV27; abundance: .; d_gene: .; j_gene: TRBJ1-1; CDR3aa: CASRLTFNTEAFF; CDR3nt: TGTGCCAGCAGATTGACTTTTAACACTGAAGCTTTCTTT
v_gene: TRBV2; abundance: .; d_gene: .; j_gene: TRBJ2-1; CDR3aa: CASSPGPPNEQFF; CDR3nt: TGTGCCAGCAGCCCGGGACCTCCCAATGAGCAGTTCTTC
v_gene: TRBV4-3; abundance: .; d_gene: TRBD2; j_gene: TRBJ2-1; CDR3aa: CASSRGLAGGRDEQFF; CDR3nt: TGCGCCAGCAGCCGAGGACTAGCGGGAGGTCGGGATGAGCAGTTCTTC
v_gene: TRBV28; abundance: once; d_gene: .; j_gene: TRBJ2-5; CDR3aa: CASSKGGFRETQYF; CDR3nt: TGTGCCAGTTCGAAAGGGGGGTTTCGAGAGACCCAGTACTTC
v_gene: TRBV27; abundance: .; d_gene: TRBD1; j_gene: TRBJ1-3; CDR3aa: CASSLGPGTGGEGNTIYF; CDR3nt: TGTGCCAGCAGCCTAGGGCCCGGGACAGGGGGCGAAGGAAACACCATATATTTT
v_gene: TRBV14; abundance: .; d_gene: .; j_gene: TRBJ2-5; CDR3aa: CASSQLEWGSPDETQYF; CDR3nt: TGTGCCAGCAGCCAACTCGAGTGGGGCAGCCCCGATGAGACCCAGTACTTC
v_gene: TRBV29-1; abundance: .; d_gene: .; j_gene: TRBJ2-1; CDR3aa: CSVEVDYPSYNEQFF; CDR3nt: TGCAGCGTTGAAGTGGACTACCCCTCCTACAATGAGCAGTTCTTC
v_gene: TRBV27; abundance: .; d_gene: .; j_gene: TRBJ1-2; CDR3aa: CASTSVGSNYGYTF; CDR3nt: TGTGCCAGCACCTCGGTGGGGTCTAACTATGGCTACACCTTC
v_gene: TRBV7-8; abundance: .; d_gene: .; j_gene: TRBJ1-2; CDR3aa: CASSPPPGYGYTF; CDR3nt: TGTGCCAGCAGTCCGCCCCCAGGGTACGGCTACACCTTC
v_gene: TRBV11-2; abundance: .; d_gene: .; j_gene: TRBJ2-5; CDR3aa: CASSLVPGVGETQYF; CDR3nt: TGTGCCAGCAGCTTAGTACCAGGGGTAGGAGAGACCCAGTACTTC
v_gene: TRBV5-1; abundance: .; d_gene: TRBD1; j_gene: TRBJ2-7; CDR3aa: CASNAETGGSYEQYF; CDR3nt: TGCGCCAGCAACGCCGAGACAGGGGGCAGCTACGAGCAGTACTTC
v_gene: TRBV10-3; abundance: once; d_gene: .; j_gene: TRBJ2-5; CDR3aa: CAISESRGTQETQYF; CDR3nt: TGTGCCATCAGTGAGTCGAGGGGAACCCAAGAGACCCAGTACTTC
v_gene: TRBV6-6; abundance: .; d_gene: .; j_gene: TRBJ1-4; CDR3aa: CASRPLQGRVEKLFF; CDR3nt: TGTGCCAGCAGGCCCCTACAGGGACGGGTTGAAAAACTGTTTTTT